The 31 T cell receptor beta chains reported below all come from one sample, sequenced in a study of blood T cell repertoires in COVID-19. The assay was immunoSEQ multiplex PCR, and TCRdb's table has in-frame clones only and misses some. This table has about 300,000 clones, approximately 89% appearing once. Sequencing was performed on peripheral blood. The receptors were gathered from a woman younger than 45 with COVID-19, enrolled during active disease.

This rearrangement joins TRBV7-9 to TRBJ2-3, with unresolved D. V was trimmed by 5 bases and J by 0 bases, leaving 9 bases between them. The length of the CDR3 is 14 residues. Germline assignment: CDR1 SEHNR and CDR2 FQNEAQ (reference sequence). Here the CDR3 reads CASSPRPSTDTQYF. CDR3 DNA: TGTGCCAGCAGCCCTAGACCCAGCACAGATACGCAGTATTTT.

The V gene is TRBV2, the J gene TRBJ2-6; maybe TRBD1 (6 bases). CDR3 length: 16 amino acids. The V and J ends lost 6 bases and 2 bases respectively, with 14 bases between them. Germline CDR1 reads SNHLY; CDR2 reads FYNNEI. The CDR3: CASRHRVRTGANVLTF. The DNA for the CDR3 is TGTGCCAGCAGGCACAGGGTCAGGACTGGGGCCAACGTCCTGACTTTC.

Written as DNA, the CDR3 is TGTGCCAGCAGCCAGGCGGCAGGGGGTGAAAAACTGTTTTTT. Protein sequence: CASSQAAGGEKLFF. This chain uses TRBV7-9 with TRBJ1-4; 7 nucleotides match TRBD1. This CDR3 contains 14 residues. Looked up from germline, CDR1 is SEHNR and CDR2 is FQNEAQ (reference sequence). The J segment lost 7 bases and the V segment lost 5 bases, leaving 7 bases of the junction unmatched.

V is TRBV12-3 or TRBV12-4 and J is TRBJ2-7; D is unresolved. The CDR3 runs to 10 residues. V lost 9 bases to trimming and J lost 7 bases, with 10 bases between them. For the CDR3, the DNA is TGTGCCAGAGAGGTTGGGGAGCAGTACTTC. Translation: CAREVGEQYF.

This chain uses TRBV9 with TRBJ2-2; D might be TRBD2 (6 bases). V lost 2 bases and J 1 base, leaving 9 bases between the germline ends. Germline V gene lookup returns CDR1 SGDLS and CDR2 YYNGEE. The CDR3 length is 15 residues. The CDR3 reads CASSVGGLNTGELFF. In DNA, the CDR3 is TGTGCCAGCAGCGTGGGGGGATTGAACACCGGGGAGCTGTTTTTT.

V gene TRBV4-2 combines with J gene TRBJ1-3, with D perhaps matching TRBD1 (6 bases). There are 16 residues in the CDR3. CDR1 LGHNA and CDR2 YNFKEQ come from the germline V gene. Trimming removed 4 bases from V and 0 bases from J, with 13 bases in between. The CDR3 protein is CASSPQGIPSGNTIYF. CDR3 nucleotide sequence: TGTGCCAGCAGCCCGCAGGGGATTCCCTCTGGAAACACCATATATTTT.

This clone was seen a single time. The identical CDR3 is also encoded by other nucleotide sequences in the sample. The chain has TRBV7-9 and TRBJ1-3, with 8 positions matching TRBD1. Trimming cost V 5 bases and J 2 bases; bases outside gene matches: 2. Looked up from germline, CDR1 is SEHNR and CDR2 is FQNEAQ (reference sequence). CDR3 length: 14 amino acids. In DNA form, the CDR3 reads TGTGCCAGCAGCCGGACAGGGACTGGAAACACCATATATTTT. Translation: CASSRTGTGNTIYF.

This clone was observed once. V is TRBV28 and J is TRBJ1-5, with a weak D call TRBD1 (5 bases). CDR3 size: 15 residues. Trimming took 3 bases from V and 6 from J, leaving 15 bases between them. CDR1 is MDHEN, CDR2 SYDVKM, per germline. The CDR3 here is CASSLFRAVRQPQHF. The CDR3 bases are TGTGCCAGCAGTTTGTTCAGGGCCGTACGTCAGCCCCAGCATTTT.

This clone was seen more than once but under ten times. The gene calls are TRBV3-1 (or the pseudogene TRBV3-2) and TRBJ1-1; D is ambiguous. V lost 4 bases and J lost 4, with 13 bases in between. Germline-derived CDR1 and CDR2 are LGHDT and YNNKEL (reference sequence). This CDR3 has 14 amino acids. Written as DNA, the CDR3 is TGTGCCAGCAGCCTGCTCCAGGTTTCCACTGAAGCTTTCTTT. It encodes CASSLLQVSTEAFF.

The chain couples TRBV7-8 to TRBJ1-2, with 8 bases aligning to TRBD1. With 0 bases clipped from V and 5 bases from J, the junction kept 5 bases outside the gene matches. The CDR3 extends over 15 amino acids. CDR1 and CDR2 from the germline V gene are SGHVS and FQNEAQ. CDR3 residues: CASSLAGQGAYGYTF. CDR3 coding DNA: TGTGCCAGCAGCTTAGCTGGTCAGGGGGCTTATGGCTACACCTTC.

A single count supports this clone. The chain joins TRBV15 to TRBJ2-4; 11 bases line up with TRBD1. Germline V CDR1 and CDR2: LNHNV, YYDKDF (reference sequence). The CDR3 is made up of 19 amino acids. With V trimmed by 5 bases and J by 4 bases, 16 bases remained unmatched. CDR3 loop: CATSFTRTGGSGFKNIQYF. CDR3 coding DNA: TGTGCCACCAGCTTCACTCGGACAGGGGGCAGTGGGTTTAAAAACATTCAGTACTTC. Full variable domain (remainder filled in from reference TRBV15 and TRBJ2-4): DAMVIQNPRYQVTQFGKPVTLSCSQTLNHNVMYWYQQKSSQAPKLLFHYYDKDFNNEADTPDNFQSRRPNTSFCFLDIRSPGLGDTAMYLCATSFTRTGGSGFKNIQYFGAGTRLSVL.

The chain employs TRBV3-1 (or the pseudogene TRBV3-2) and TRBJ1-6; 7 bases are shared with TRBD1. Per the germline V gene, CDR1 is LGHDT and CDR2 is YNNKEL (reference sequence). With V trimmed by 1 base and J by 9 bases, 6 bases remained unmatched. The CDR3 spans 15 residues. CDR3 DNA: TGTGCCAGCAGCCAAGGACAGGGTAACTTTTCACCCCTCCACTTT. The encoded protein is CASSQGQGNFSPLHF.

This chain uses TRBV6-5 with TRBJ1-2, with 12 nucleotides matching TRBD1. Germline CDR1 reads MNHEY; CDR2 reads SVGAGI. The ends lost 5 bases at V and 8 bases at J; junction bases unmatched: 3. The CDR3 consists of 13 residues. CDR3 residues: CASSRGQGAGYTF. DNA for the CDR3: TGTGCCAGCAGTCGGGGACAGGGGGCGGGCTACACCTTC.

The chain combines TRBV7-8 with TRBJ2-7; 11 nucleotides align to TRBD2. Unmatched junction bases numbered 6, after V lost 4 bases and J lost 4 bases. The germline V gene encodes CDR1 SGHVS and CDR2 FQNEAQ. The CDR3 totals 15 residues. CDR3 amino acids: CASSSVLAGEYEQYF. The DNA for the CDR3 is TGTGCCAGCAGCTCCGTACTAGCGGGGGAATACGAGCAGTACTTC. The variable domain in full, with the rest retrieved from reference TRBV7-8 and TRBJ2-7, is GAGVSQSPRYKVAKRGQDVALRCDPISGHVSLFWYQQALGQGPEFLTYFQNEAQLDKSGLPSDRFFAERPEGSVSTLKIQRTQQEDSAVYLCASSSVLAGEYEQYFGPGTRLTVT.

The chain links TRBV16 to TRBJ1-2, with 10 bases identical to TRBD1. The ends lost 4 bases at V and 1 base at J; junction bases unmatched: 9. CDR3 length equals 17 residues. The germline V gene encodes CDR1 KGHSY and CDR2 FQNENV. Written as DNA, the CDR3 is TGTGCCAGCAGCCCCGGGACAGGGGTCGACCATAACTATGGCTACACCTTC. This codes for CASSPGTGVDHNYGYTF. Variable domain in full (rest from reference TRBV16 and TRBJ1-2): GEEVAQTPKHLVRGEGQKAKLYCAPIKGHSYVFWYQQVLKNEFKFLISFQNENVFDETGMPKERFSAKCLPNSPCSLEIQATKLEDSAVYFCASSPGTGVDHNYGYTFGSGTRLTVV.

This rearrangement joins TRBV29-1 to TRBJ1-1; tentative D call: TRBD1 (5 bases). V shed 5 bases and J shed 3 bases, with 13 bases lying between them. Per the germline V gene, CDR1 is SQVTM and CDR2 is ANQGSEA. The CDR3 length is 13 residues. CDR3 in amino acids: CSVSSGDYTEAFF. The CDR3 DNA reads TGCAGCGTTTCCTCGGGGGACTACACTGAAGCTTTCTTT. The full variable domain, rest sourced from reference TRBV29-1 and TRBJ1-1, is SAVISQKPSRDICQRGTSLTIQCQVDSQVTMMFWYRQQPGQSLTLIATANQGSEATYESGFVIDKFPISRPNLTFSTLTVSNMSPEDSSIYLCSVSSGDYTEAFFGQGTRLTVV.

This clone was observed once. CDR3 in DNA: TGTGCCAGCCAACAGGGTAACACTGAAGCTTTCTTT. It specifies CASQQGNTEAFF. The chain combines TRBV10-3 with TRBJ1-1; tentative D call: TRBD1 (6 bases). The V end was cut by 10 bases, the J end by 2 bases, with 11 bases between. The CDR3 sequence is 12 residues long. Germline loops: CDR1 ENHRY, CDR2 SYGVKD.

The chain has TRBV2 and TRBJ2-1; 13 bases agree with TRBD2. Germline CDR1 SNHLY, CDR2 FYNNEI. The CDR3 is made up of 14 amino acids. Trimming cost V 3 bases and J 11 bases; bases outside gene matches: 4. In DNA, the CDR3 is TGTGCCAGCAGTGAGGGGACTAGCGGGGCCAAGCAGTTCTTC. Translation: CASSEGTSGAKQFF.

J is TRBJ2-7 and V is TRBV5-6; perhaps TRBD1 as D (6 bases). CDR1 and CDR2 (germline): SGHDT, YYEEEE. Trimming cost V 1 base and J 4 bases, with 12 bases left between them. The CDR3 extends over 14 amino acids. The DNA of the CDR3 is TGTGCCAGCAGCTTGAGACAGGCCGGATACGAGCAGTACGTC. The encoded protein is CASSLRQAGYEQYV.

The CDR3 nucleotides read TGCGCCAGCAGCTTGGAGGGGCGTCAAGAGACCCAGTACTTC. Translated, it gives CASSLEGRQETQYF. The chain carries TRBV5-1 and TRBJ2-5; D may be TRBD1 (5 bases). CDR3 length equals 14 residues. Germline values: CDR1 SGHRS, CDR2 YFSETQ. V was trimmed by 0 bases and J by 2 bases, leaving 8 bases between them. The full variable domain, rest sourced from reference TRBV5-1 and TRBJ2-5, is KAGVTQTPRYLIKTRGQQVTLSCSPISGHRSVSWYQQTPGQGLQFLFEYFSETQRNKGNFPGRFSGRQFSNSRSEMNVSTLELGDSALYLCASSLEGRQETQYFGPGTRLLVL.

The chain carries TRBV11-2 and TRBJ2-1; 7 bases map to TRBD2. CDR3 length equals 15 residues. V was clipped by 5 bases and J by 2 bases; unmatched bases: 6. Germline V gene lookup returns CDR1 SGHAT and CDR2 FQNNGV. The CDR3 DNA sequence: TGTGCCAGCAGCCCCGTGGGGGGGACCTACAATGAGCAGTTCTTC. Its protein product is CASSPVGGTYNEQFF.

The sample holds one count of this clone. CDR3 protein: CASTFTVAETYEQYF. The DNA of the CDR3 is TGTGCCAGCACCTTCACGGTAGCGGAAACCTACGAGCAGTACTTC. V and J are TRBV11-2 and TRBJ2-7, with D perhaps TRBD2 (6 bases). This CDR3 has 15 residues. From germline, CDR1 is SGHAT and CDR2 FQNNGV. With 7 bases removed from V and 2 bases from J, the gap between germline ends came to 18 bases.

The rearrangement uses TRBV19 and TRBJ2-1, with 11 positions matching TRBD1. Per germline, CDR1 LNHDA and CDR2 SQIVND (reference sequence). Trimming removed 4 bases from V and 6 bases from J; junction bases left unmatched: 8. This CDR3 has 16 amino acids. The CDR3 DNA follows: TGTGCCAGTAGTACCCCCGGGACAGGGGGTGGCAATGAGCAGTTCTTC. Protein: CASSTPGTGGGNEQFF.

This clone has just one count. The J gene is TRBJ2-3, the V gene TRBV28, with 7 bases lining up with TRBD1. This CDR3 has 14 amino acids. Germline values: CDR1 MDHEN, CDR2 SYDVKM. The V gene end was trimmed by 3 bases and the J gene end by 3 bases; junction bases not matched to a gene: 3. The CDR3 reads CASSLTGWTDTQYF. DNA for the CDR3: TGTGCCAGCAGTTTGACAGGGTGGACAGATACGCAGTATTTT.

This chain joins TRBV2 and TRBJ1-2; 10 nucleotides align to TRBD1. In germline, CDR1 is SNHLY, CDR2 FYNNEI. V lost 6 bases to trimming and J lost 0 bases; unmatched junction nucleotides: 13. CDR3 length: 18 amino acids. The CDR3, as DNA: TGTGCCAGCAGCGGCTTTTGGGACAGGGGTTCTGCTAACTATGGCTACACCTTC. It codes for CASSGFWDRGSANYGYTF.

The chain employs TRBV6-2 or TRBV6-3 and TRBJ2-7; tentatively, D is TRBD1 (5 bases). Trimming removed 0 bases at V and 5 bases at J, with 32 bases between. The CDR3 runs 21 residues. The germline CDR1 and CDR2 sequences are MNHEY and SVGEGT. The CDR3 nucleotides are TGTGCCAGCAGTTACTCTTCCAACACGGTGAGCCGGAGCAGGGTATCTCACGAGCAGTACTTC. Its protein product is CASSYSSNTVSRSRVSHEQYF.

This clone showed up just once. The V gene is TRBV5-1, the J gene TRBJ2-1, with 9 bases fitting TRBD2. CDR3 length equals 16 residues. Unmatched junction bases numbered 2, after V lost 0 bases and J lost 1 base. Germline assignment: CDR1 SGHRS and CDR2 YFSETQ. CDR3 residues: CASSLVSGGSYNEQFF. Written as DNA, the CDR3 is TGCGCCAGCAGCTTGGTTAGCGGGGGTTCCTACAATGAGCAGTTCTTC. The variable domain in full, completed from reference TRBV5-1 and TRBJ2-1, reads KAGVTQTPRYLIKTRGQQVTLSCSPISGHRSVSWYQQTPGQGLQFLFEYFSETQRNKGNFPGRFSGRQFSNSRSEMNVSTLELGDSALYLCASSLVSGGSYNEQFFGPGTRLTVL.

The V call is TRBV4-2, the J call TRBJ1-2, with 7 bases identical to TRBD1. Germline CDR1 LGHNA, CDR2 YNFKEQ. The junction had 12 bases not matched to a gene; V was cut back by 1 base and J by 7 bases. The CDR3 has 16 residues. The CDR3 bases are TGTGCCAGCAGCCAAGGACCGACAGGGAGCTACGGTGGCTACACCTTC. Encoded protein: CASSQGPTGSYGGYTF.

The count of this clone is one. The chain uses TRBV18 and TRBJ2-5; D not resolved. Deletions cut 0 bases from V and 2 bases from J, with 7 bases between. Germline assignment: CDR1 KGHSH and CDR2 LQKENI. The CDR3 sequence is 14 residues long. In DNA, the CDR3 is TGTGCCAGCTCACCACCCGATAGACAAGAGACCCAGTACTTC. It codes for CASSPPDRQETQYF. The full variable domain, rest sourced from reference TRBV18 and TRBJ2-5, is NAGVMQNPRHLVRRRGQEARLRCSPMKGHSHVYWYRQLPEEGLKFMVYLQKENIIDESGMPKERFSAEFPKEGPSILRIQQVVRGDSAAYFCASSPPDRQETQYFGPGTRLLVL.

This rearrangement joins TRBV3-1 (or the pseudogene TRBV3-2) to TRBJ2-1, with a tentative D call TRBD2 (6 bases). V shed 3 bases and J shed 6 bases, with 24 bases lying between them. Per germline, CDR1 LGHDT and CDR2 YNNKEL (reference sequence). This CDR3 spans 18 amino acids. The CDR3 DNA is TGTGCCAGCAGCCATTGGTCGCGGGGTAGGGTCGGAGTCAATGAGCAGTTCTTC. This encodes CASSHWSRGRVGVNEQFF.

The chain recombines TRBV21-1 with TRBJ1-5; the D call in the table, TRBD1, was not verified against the DNA. TRBV21-1 is listed as a pseudogene. The CDR3 contains 17 residues. CDR3 bases: TGTGCCAGCAGCAAAGTAGGAATTGGACAGGGGGATCAGCCCCAGCATTTT. This sequence encodes CASSKVGIGQGDQPQHF.